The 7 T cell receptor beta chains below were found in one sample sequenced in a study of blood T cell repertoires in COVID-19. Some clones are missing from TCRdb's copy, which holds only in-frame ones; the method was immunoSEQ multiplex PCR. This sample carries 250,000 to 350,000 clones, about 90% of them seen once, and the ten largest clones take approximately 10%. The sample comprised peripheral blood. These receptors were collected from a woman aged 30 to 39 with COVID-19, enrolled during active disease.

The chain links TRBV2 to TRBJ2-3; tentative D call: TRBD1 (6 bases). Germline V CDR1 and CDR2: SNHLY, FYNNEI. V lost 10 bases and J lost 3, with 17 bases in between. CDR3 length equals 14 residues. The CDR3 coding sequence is TGTGCCACCCAAAATAACCAGGGGACAGATACGCAGTATTTT. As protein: CATQNNQGTDTQYF.

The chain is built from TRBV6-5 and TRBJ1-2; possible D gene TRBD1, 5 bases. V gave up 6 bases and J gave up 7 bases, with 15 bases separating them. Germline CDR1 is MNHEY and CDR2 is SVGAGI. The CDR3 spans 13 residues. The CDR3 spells CASSRRDSTGYTF. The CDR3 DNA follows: TGTGCCAGCAGCCGCAGGGACTCCACTGGCTACACCTTC.

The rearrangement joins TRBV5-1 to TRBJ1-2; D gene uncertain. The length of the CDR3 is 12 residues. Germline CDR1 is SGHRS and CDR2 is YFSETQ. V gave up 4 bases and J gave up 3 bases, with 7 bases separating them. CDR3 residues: CASSPEDYGYTF. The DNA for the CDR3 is TGCGCCAGCAGCCCCGAGGACTATGGCTACACCTTC. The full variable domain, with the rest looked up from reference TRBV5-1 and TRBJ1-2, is KAGVTQTPRYLIKTRGQQVTLSCSPISGHRSVSWYQQTPGQGLQFLFEYFSETQRNKGNFPGRFSGRQFSNSRSEMNVSTLELGDSALYLCASSPEDYGYTFGSGTRLTVV.

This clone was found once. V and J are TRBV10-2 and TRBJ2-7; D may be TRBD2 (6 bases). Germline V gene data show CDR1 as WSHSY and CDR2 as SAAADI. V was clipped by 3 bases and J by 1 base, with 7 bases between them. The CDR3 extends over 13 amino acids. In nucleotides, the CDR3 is TGCGCCAGCAGTGATGGACTATCCTACGAGCAGTACTTC. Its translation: CASSDGLSYEQYF.

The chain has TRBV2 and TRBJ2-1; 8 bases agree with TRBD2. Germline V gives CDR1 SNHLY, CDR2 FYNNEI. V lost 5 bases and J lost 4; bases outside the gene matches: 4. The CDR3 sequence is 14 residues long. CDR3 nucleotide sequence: TGTGCCAGCAGTTTGGGACTAGGGTACAATGAGCAGTTCTTC. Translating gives CASSLGLGYNEQFF. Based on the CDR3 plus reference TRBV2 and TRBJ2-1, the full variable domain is EPEVTQTPSHQVTQMGQEVILRCVPISNHLYFYWYRQILGQKVEFLVSFYNNEISEKSEIFDDQFSVERPDGSNFTLKIRSTKLEDSAMYFCASSLGLGYNEQFFGPGTRLTVL.

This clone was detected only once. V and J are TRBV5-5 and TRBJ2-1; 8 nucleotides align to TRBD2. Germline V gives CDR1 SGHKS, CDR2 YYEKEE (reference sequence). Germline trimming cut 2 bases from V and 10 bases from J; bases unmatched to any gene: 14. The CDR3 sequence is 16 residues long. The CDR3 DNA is TGTGCCAGCAGCTTCGTCGCGGGAGGCCCGGTAGTAGAGCAGTTCTTC. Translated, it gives CASSFVAGGPVVEQFF.

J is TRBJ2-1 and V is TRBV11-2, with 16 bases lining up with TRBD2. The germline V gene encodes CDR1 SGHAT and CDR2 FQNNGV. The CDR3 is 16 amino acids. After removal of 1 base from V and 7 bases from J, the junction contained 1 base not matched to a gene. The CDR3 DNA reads TGTGCCAGCAGCTTAGGGGGACTAGCGGGAGGGAATGAGCAGTTCTTC. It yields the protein CASSLGGLAGGNEQFF.